The T cell receptor (beta chain) described here comes from a study of blood T cell repertoires in COVID-19. Whole-study context: Some COVID-19 samples were acute and others convalescent; all came from the United States, Italy and Spain. Sources were T cells, B-cell-depleted T cells, or PBMCs; the material itself was cDNA or gDNA.

The CDR3 sequence is 16 residues long. V lost 5 bases, J lost 0 bases, and 14 bases lay in between. Germline V gives CDR1 ENHRY, CDR2 SYGVKD. As processed by the authors: Estimation of nucleated cell counts relied on the amplification of reference gene primers. The assay was immunoSEQ multiplex PCR, and TCRdb's table has in-frame clones only and misses some. That table supplies the V and J calls and clone size; D and trimming were determined from the DNA. The profile shows 250,000 to 300,000 clones, 70% to 90% of them singletons. What was sequenced was peripheral blood. The sequence was obtained from a woman aged 60 to 75 with acute or convalescent COVID-19. The chain uses TRBV10-3 and TRBJ1-5, with D possibly TRBD1 on 6 matching bases. In nucleotides, the CDR3 is TGTGCCATCAGTTCGGTTATGGACAGTAGCAATCAGCCCCAGCATTTT. Its protein is CAISSVMDSSNQPQHF.